This is a list of T cell receptor beta chains from one sample in a study of identical twins. TCRdb analysed the 5' RACE reads with MiXCR anew, one entry per CDR3 protein. The table has 250,000 to 350,000 distinct CDR3 sequences, just under 9.5% seen once; the top ten hold roughly 6.8%. The same data also went into a second study, on yellow fever vaccine responses in identical twins.

The sequenced material came from CD8+ T cells sorted from blood. Receptors were obtained from a woman between 18 and 30 years old in good health. Each CDR3 is given with its conserved first and last residue. The D gene is left open where the match is weak. Expanded clones get a size class; other rows say once, few or many, or leave the size out.

>TRBD2|TRBV10-3|15|few|TRBJ2-5
CAISIEVAGVKTQYF
TGTGCCATCAGTATCGAGGTAGCGGGAGTAAAGACCCAGTACTTC
>-|TRBV4-2|16|-|TRBJ2-2
CASSPLSGTMTGELFF
TGTGCCAGCAGCCCTCTCTCCGGGACGATGACCGGGGAGCTGTTTTTT
>-|TRBV5-1|14|-|TRBJ2-7
CASSFGKGGNEQYF
TGCGCCAGCAGCTTCGGGAAAGGAGGCAACGAGCAGTACTTC
>-|TRBV4-3|15|-|TRBJ2-7
CASSQGAGYSYEQYF
TGCGCCAGCAGCCAAGGGGCGGGTTACTCCTACGAGCAGTACTTC
>TRBD1|TRBV2|12|few|TRBJ2-1
CASSEWQGDKFF
TGTGCCAGCAGTGAATGGCAGGGGGACAAGTTCTTC
>-|TRBV7-2|14|many|TRBJ2-3
CASRARGGTDTQYF
TGTGCCAGCAGGGCCAGGGGGGGCACAGATACGCAGTATTTT
>-|TRBV28|13|-|TRBJ2-7
CASSLGAPGEQYF
TGTGCCAGCAGTTTAGGAGCACCTGGCGAGCAGTACTTC
>-|TRBV7-2|12|many|TRBJ2-7
CASSLLGTEQYF
TGTGCCAGCAGCTTACTAGGCACGGAGCAGTACTTC
>TRBD1|TRBV7-6|13|few|TRBJ1-4
CASSFKTGGELFF
TGTGCCAGCAGCTTTAAAACAGGGGGCGAACTGTTTTTT
>-|TRBV10-3|12|once|TRBJ1-1
CASGGSNTEAFF
TGTGCCAGCGGGGGGTCGAACACTGAAGCTTTCTTT
>TRBD1|TRBV11-2|15|many|TRBJ2-5
CASSETDRVLVTQYF
TGTGCCAGCAGCGAAACGGACAGGGTTCTAGTTACCCAGTACTTC
>-|TRBV20-1|13|few|TRBJ2-7
CSARGLGSDEQYF
TGCAGTGCTAGAGGCCTGGGTTCGGACGAGCAGTACTTC